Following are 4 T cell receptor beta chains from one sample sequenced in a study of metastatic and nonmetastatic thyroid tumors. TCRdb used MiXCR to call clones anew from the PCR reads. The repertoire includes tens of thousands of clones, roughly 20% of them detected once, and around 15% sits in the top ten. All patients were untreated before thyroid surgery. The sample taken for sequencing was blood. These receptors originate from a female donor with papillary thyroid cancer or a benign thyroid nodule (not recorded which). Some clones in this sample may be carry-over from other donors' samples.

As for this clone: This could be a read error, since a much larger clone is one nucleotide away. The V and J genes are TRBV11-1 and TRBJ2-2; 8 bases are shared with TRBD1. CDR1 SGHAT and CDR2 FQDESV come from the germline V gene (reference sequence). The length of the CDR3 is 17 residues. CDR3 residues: CDSSPRARTGSTGELFF. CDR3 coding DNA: TGTGACAGCAGCCCCCGGGCCAGGACAGGGAGTACCGGGGAGCTGTTTTTT.

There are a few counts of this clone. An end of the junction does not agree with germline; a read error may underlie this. CDR3 nucleotide sequence: TGTGCCATCAGTTTATCTGGGGTGAGCAATCAGCCCCAGTATTTT. It encodes CAISLSGVSNQPQYF. The chain has TRBV27 and TRBJ1-5; D gene ambiguous. The DNA end is a closer match to TRBJ2-3, so the J assignment may be wrong. Germline-derived CDR1 and CDR2 are MNHEY and SMNVEV (reference sequence). The CDR3 is made up of 15 amino acids.

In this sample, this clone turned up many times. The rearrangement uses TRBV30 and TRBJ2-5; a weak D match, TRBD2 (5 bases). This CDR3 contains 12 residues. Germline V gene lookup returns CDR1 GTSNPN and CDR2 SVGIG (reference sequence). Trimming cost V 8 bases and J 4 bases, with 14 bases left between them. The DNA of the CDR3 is TGTGCCGGAAAGGGTGGAGGAGAGACCCAGTACTTC. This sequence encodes CAGKGGGETQYF.

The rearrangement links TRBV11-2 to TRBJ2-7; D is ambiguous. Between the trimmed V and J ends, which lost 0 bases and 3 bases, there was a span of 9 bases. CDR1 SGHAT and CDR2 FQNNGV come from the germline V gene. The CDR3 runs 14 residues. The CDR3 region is CASSLDLVSYEQYF. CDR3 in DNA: TGTGCCAGCAGCTTAGATCTGGTTAGCTACGAGCAGTACTTC.